This TCR beta chain was recorded in a study of blood T cell repertoires in COVID-19 (TCRdb year 2020). Broadly, across the study: The collaborator samples originated in the United States, Italy and Spain and spanned the acute and convalescent phases of COVID-19. The samples were drawn from the first 160 participants of the ongoing ImmuneRACE study and from over a thousand subjects provided by 6 global collaborators. A de-identified subject ID, COVID-19 status, age in years and sex were almost always included in the sample metadata. A freely available public database, intended as a resource for researchers studying the immune response to SARS-CoV-2, is where the repertoires were released. Deeply sampled blood TCRbeta repertoires from subjects exposed to, actively infected with, or recovered from COVID-19 were included in the dataset. Where available, HLA class I and class II types were obtained from metadata supplied by the sample provider rather than from assay-based typing. The prospective study material was composed of cDNA or gDNA derived from T cells, B-cell-depleted T cells, or PBMCs. The research as a whole found: How much clinical and demographic metadata was included differed by source and by participant, and the metadata was provided uncurated.

The immunoSEQ Assay, a bias-controlled multiplex PCR, was used to amplify TCRbeta CDR3 regions from genomic DNA. Per the authors' processing: Within the assay, amplification of reference gene primers was used to estimate how many nucleated cells each sample contained. Sequence reads were collapsed and filtered to measure the absolute abundance of every unique TCRbeta CDR3 rearrangement. For each sample, productive Simpson clonality was calculated as the square root of Simpson's diversity index across productive rearrangements. TCRdb holds this immuneACCESS table with in-frame rearrangements only. Some clones are missing; in checked studies, unresolved V genes explain under half, and the rest has no known cause. That table furnishes V, J and clone size, whereas the DNA furnished D and trimming. The sample table records 150,000 or so clones; about nine tenths of these occur just once. Clones ranked in the top ten supply approximately 3.8% of the sample.

This clone was detected only a few times. No antigen is known for it. Nothing much larger sits one base from this clone, and base qualities are not available. The CDR3 runs 16 residues from the cysteine to the phenylalanine. Only the CDR3 DNA is retained, 48 bases long and in frame from the first base. Taken from the germline V gene, the CDR1 and CDR2 loops are SGDLS and YYNGEE. V ends up 4 bases short and J 3 bases short, with an unmatched junction base count of 7. Enrolling through a virtual design, the prospective study's participants ranged in age from roughly 18 to 90 years and lived across 24 United States geographic areas. In the prospective study, cohorts were assigned on the basis of participant-reported clinical history obtained from a screening survey and a study questionnaire. Exposed participants were defined as having been in contact with someone with a PCR-confirmed or clinician-diagnosed COVID-19 case within 2 weeks of study entry. In the prospective study, whole blood, serum and a nasopharyngeal or oropharyngeal swab were collected from each participant by mobile phlebotomists. Additional blood draws and questionnaires over an approximately two-month period could optionally be provided by prospective study participants. Before DNA extraction, blood samples from the prospective study were shipped at room temperature or frozen.

Material: PBMCs or T cells enriched from blood (not recorded which). The rearranged segments are TRBV9 and TRBJ2-6, with 7 junctional bases fitting TRBD2. The clonotype comes from a woman between 40 and 50 years old who had been exposed to COVID-19. The DNA sequence is given as TGTGCCAGCAGCCCAACCCGGGGGGTTGGGGCCAACGTCCTGACTTTC. Its coded protein is CASSPTRGVGANVLTF. Extended through the reference TRBV9 and TRBJ2-6 proteins, this CDR3 yields the full variable domain: DSGVTQTPKHLITATGQRVTLRCSPRSGDLSVYWYQQSLDQGLQFLIQYYNGEERAKGNILERFSAQQFPDLHSELNLSSLELGDSALYFCASSPTRGVGANVLTFGAGSRLTVL.